The clone carrying this T cell receptor (beta chain) has ten or more counts. Its antigen is as yet unknown. The data are from a study of T cells in Graves' hyperthyroidism and ophthalmopathy. From germline, CDR1 is DFQATT and CDR2 SNEGSKA (reference sequence). This CDR3 is 13 amino acids long. The V end was cut by 7 bases, the J end by 6 bases, with 19 bases between. Patients were excluded because of uncontrolled infection, other autoimmune disease, pregnancy or lactation. Each diagnosis was grounded in clinical symptoms, serum thyroxine and TRAb, thyroid ultrasound, and orbital computed tomography. Study observations and caveats: Ophthalmopathy could be told apart from stable hyperthyroidism with a 13 V-J model. Blood samples included most of the expanded thyroid clonotypes exceeding 0.001.

It was RNA transcripts that yielded the amplified TCR beta CDR3 regions. The HTBI primer set was used in a first-round RT-PCR of the TCR CDR3. One entry per CDR3 protein results from TCRdb running MiXCR on the multiplex PCR reads. The table records 300,000 to 500,000 distinct CDR3 sequences, roughly 13% of them present only once. The chain uses TRBV20-1 and TRBJ2-7; perhaps D is TRBD1 or TRBD2 (5 bases each). This sequence originates from a man aged 45-65 years with Graves' ophthalmopathy. Material: blood. This CDR3 is CSVRGAILAEQYF. The CDR3 DNA is TGCAGTGTGAGGGGCGCAATACTGGCCGAGCAGTACTTC.